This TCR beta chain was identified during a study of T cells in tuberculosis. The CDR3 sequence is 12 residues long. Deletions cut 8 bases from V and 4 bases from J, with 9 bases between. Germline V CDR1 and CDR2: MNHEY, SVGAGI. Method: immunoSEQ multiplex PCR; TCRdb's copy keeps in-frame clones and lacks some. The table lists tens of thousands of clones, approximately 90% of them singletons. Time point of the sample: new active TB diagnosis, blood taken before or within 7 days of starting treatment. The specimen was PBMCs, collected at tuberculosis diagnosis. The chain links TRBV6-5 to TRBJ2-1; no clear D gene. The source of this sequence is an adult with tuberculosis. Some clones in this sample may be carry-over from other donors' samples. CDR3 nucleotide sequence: TGTGCCAGCGGCACCGATTACAATGAGCAGTTCTTC. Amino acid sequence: CASGTDYNEQFF.